Following are 21 T cell receptor beta chains from one sample sequenced in a study of T cells in tuberculosis. As for time point: new active TB diagnosis, blood taken before or within 7 days of starting treatment. Profiled with immunoSEQ multiplex PCR; TCRdb holds only in-frame clones, not every one. Of over 30,000 clones in the sample, roughly 93% were seen once. The sequencing used PBMCs, collected at tuberculosis diagnosis. These receptor sequences come from an adult with tuberculosis.

This chain connects TRBV28 to TRBJ1-3; D is unresolved. V shed 5 bases and J shed 0 bases, with 11 bases lying between them. The CDR3 contains 15 residues. CDR1 MDHEN and CDR2 SYDVKM come from the germline V gene. As DNA, the CDR3 is TGTGCCAGCAGTGGCGGGGAGAGCTCTGGAAACACCATATATTTT. The encoded protein is CASSGGESSGNTIYF.

This chain uses TRBV29-1 with TRBJ2-3; tentative D call: TRBD2 (5 bases). Per the germline V gene, CDR1 is SQVTM and CDR2 is ANQGSEA. CDR3 length equals 13 residues. The ends were cut back, 4 bases at V and 2 bases at J, with 10 bases in the middle. In nucleotides, the CDR3 is TGCAGCGTTGCTCTAGCTCTCACAGATACGCAGTATTTT. As protein: CSVALALTDTQYF.

The V call is TRBV30, the J call TRBJ2-3, with 7 bases aligning to TRBD2. With V trimmed by 3 bases and J by 10 bases, 10 bases remained unmatched. The CDR3 totals 13 residues. From germline, CDR1 is GTSNPN and CDR2 SVGIG (reference sequence). The CDR3 DNA reads as TGTGCCTGGAGGGTGGGGGGGACCTCAGCGCAGTATTTT. This codes for CAWRVGGTSAQYF.

The chain links TRBV11-2 to TRBJ2-1, with 12 bases identical to TRBD2. Unmatched junction bases numbered 1, after V lost 5 bases and J lost 2 bases. The CDR3 has 15 residues. The germline CDR1 and CDR2 sequences are SGHAT and FQNNGV. The CDR3 nucleotides read TGTGCCAGCAGCAGGACTAGCGGGACCTACAATGAGCAGTTCTTC. Protein sequence: CASSRTSGTYNEQFF.

This sequence joins TRBV5-1 and TRBJ2-1, with TRBD2 matching over 7 bases. In germline, CDR1 is SGHRS, CDR2 YFSETQ. The CDR3 extends over 16 amino acids. V shed 0 bases and J 7 bases; nucleotides not matched to a gene: 10. CDR3 residues: CASSLDPAGVGNEQFF. In nucleotides, the CDR3 is TGCGCCAGCAGCTTGGACCCGGCGGGAGTAGGGAATGAGCAGTTCTTC.

The chain links TRBV2 to TRBJ2-7; 9 nucleotides agree with TRBD1. Germline V gene data show CDR1 as SNHLY and CDR2 as FYNNEI. J lost 1 base, V lost 7 bases, and 5 bases had no gene match. This CDR3 has 14 residues. The CDR3, as DNA: TGTGCCAGCATCGGGACAGGGAGTTCCTACGAGCAGTACTTC. It translates to CASIGTGSSYEQYF.

The chain joins TRBV9 to TRBJ1-5, with unresolved D. Per germline, CDR1 SGDLS and CDR2 YYNGEE. V lost 0 bases and J 3 bases, leaving 10 bases between the germline ends. The CDR3 length is 15 residues. CDR3 DNA sequence: TGTGCCAGCAGCGTAGGGGCAACCTTCAATCAGCCCCAGCATTTT. Its protein is CASSVGATFNQPQHF.

This clone was recorded once. The chain joins TRBV11-2 to TRBJ2-5; D remains ambiguous. The V end lost 7 bases, the J end lost 3 bases, and 15 bases lay between the germline ends. The CDR3 loop spans 14 amino acids. The germline V gene has CDR1 SGHAT and CDR2 FQNNGV. In nucleotides, the CDR3 is TGTGCCAGCACTGTCTGGCCTCGTGAAGAGACCCAGTACTTC. Amino acids: CASTVWPREETQYF.

The chain has TRBV6-5 and TRBJ1-4; 7 bases match TRBD1. CDR1 and CDR2 (germline): MNHEY, SVGAGI. V dropped 6 bases and J dropped 2; count of bases not matched to a gene: 6. The CDR3 totals 15 residues. As DNA, the CDR3 is TGTGCCAGCAGCCGACAGGGAAGGACTAATGAAAAACTGTTTTTT. Translated: CASSRQGRTNEKLFF.

CDR3 sequence (DNA): TGTGCCAGCAGTTTATCAACGCAGGGATACTACAATGAGCAGTTCTTC. Translated: CASSLSTQGYYNEQFF. The chain joins TRBV27 to TRBJ2-1, with D perhaps matching TRBD1 (5 bases). Trimming stripped 0 bases from V and 3 bases from J, with 12 bases between. The CDR3 runs 16 residues. Germline CDR1 MNHEY, CDR2 SMNVEV (reference sequence).

The CDR3 spells CAWSASRTGGNTEAFF. The DNA of the CDR3 is TGTGCCTGGAGTGCCTCGCGGACAGGGGGAAACACTGAAGCTTTCTTT. The chain is built from TRBV30 and TRBJ1-1; TRBD1 matches at 10 bases. Germline-derived CDR1 and CDR2 are GTSNPN and SVGIG (reference sequence). This CDR3 comprises 16 residues. Trimming cost V 1 base and J 2 bases; bases outside gene matches: 7.

J is TRBJ2-7 and V is TRBV19, with D possibly matching TRBD1 (6 bases). The V gene lost 8 bases and the J gene lost 0 bases, with 14 bases spanning the gap. The CDR3 has 14 residues. Germline CDR1 reads LNHDA; CDR2 reads SQIVND (reference sequence). In DNA, the CDR3 is TGTGCCAGTGCCCCAGGGGCCATCTCCTACGAGCAGTACTTC. Its protein product is CASAPGAISYEQYF.

The rearrangement links TRBV4-1 to TRBJ1-2; no firm D call. Germline CDR1 MGHRA, CDR2 YSYEKL. Between the trimmed V and J ends, which lost 2 bases and 4 bases, there was a span of 11 bases. CDR3 length: 14 residues. In nucleotides, the CDR3 is TGCGCCAGCAGCCAATTGCGCGGATCCTATGGCTACACCTTC. Protein: CASSQLRGSYGYTF.

This chain links TRBV5-1 with TRBJ2-7; 8 bases match TRBD1. J was trimmed by 5 bases and V by 2 bases; bases with no gene match: 6. Germline values: CDR1 SGHRS, CDR2 YFSETQ. CDR3 length: 14 residues. In DNA form, the CDR3 reads TGCGCCAGCAGCTTAAGACAGGGGAGAGACGAGCAGTACTTC. It translates to CASSLRQGRDEQYF. Together with reference TRBV5-1 and TRBJ2-7, the CDR3 gives the full variable domain: KAGVTQTPRYLIKTRGQQVTLSCSPISGHRSVSWYQQTPGQGLQFLFEYFSETQRNKGNFPGRFSGRQFSNSRSEMNVSTLELGDSALYLCASSLRQGRDEQYFGPGTRLTVT.

The chain has TRBV27 and TRBJ2-5, with TRBD2 identical over 9 bases. The V and J ends lost 3 bases and 4 bases, in that order; junction bases with no gene match: 9. Germline loops: CDR1 MNHEY, CDR2 SMNVEV (reference sequence). The CDR3 contains 16 residues. In DNA form, the CDR3 reads TGTGCCAGCAGTTTCGGGGTTGGCGGGAGGGGAGAGACCCAGTACTTC. This sequence encodes CASSFGVGGRGETQYF.

This rearrangement joins TRBV5-1 to TRBJ2-7; 9 bases match TRBD1. The CDR3 consists of 16 residues. CDR1 is SGHRS, CDR2 YFSETQ, per germline. Trimming at V came to 2 bases and at J to 0 bases, leaving 6 bases not matched to a gene. The CDR3 spells CASSFPGTGLSYEQYF. The CDR3 DNA is TGCGCCAGCAGCTTCCCCGGGACAGGGCTCTCCTACGAGCAGTACTTC.

V is TRBV15 and J is TRBJ2-7, with TRBD1 matching 9 bases. CDR3 size: 14 residues. CDR1 is LNHNV and CDR2 is YYDKDF in the germline V gene (reference sequence). V was pared by 8 bases and J by 3 bases, with 8 bases of the junction left unmatched. CDR3 DNA sequence: TGTGCCACCGGGGAGACAGGGGGAAGCTACGAGCAGTACTTC. Its protein is CATGETGGSYEQYF.

The chain joins TRBV19 to TRBJ1-2; no firm D call. The CDR3 is made up of 14 amino acids. Trimming left V 5 bases short and J 5 bases short, with 15 bases between. CDR1 and CDR2 from the germline V gene are LNHDA and SQIVND (reference sequence). CDR3 sequence (DNA): TGTGCCAGTAGTGCGTCAAGTAGCATTTATGGCTACACCTTC. Translating it yields CASSASSSIYGYTF.

The V call is TRBV7-9, the J call TRBJ2-1; 8 nucleotides line up with TRBD2. CDR3 length: 14 amino acids. The germline V gene has CDR1 SEHNR and CDR2 FQNEAQ (reference sequence). V gave up 5 bases and J gave up 7 bases; unmatched junction bases: 7. This CDR3 is CASSQGTRRNEQFF. In DNA, the CDR3 is TGTGCCAGCAGCCAAGGGACTAGAAGGAATGAGCAGTTCTTC.

The V gene is TRBV11-2, the J gene TRBJ2-5, with D possibly TRBD2 on 5 matching bases. Per the germline V gene, CDR1 is SGHAT and CDR2 is FQNNGV. The CDR3 extends over 14 amino acids. V was cut by 5 bases and J by 1 base, with 11 bases left in between. CDR3 coding DNA: TGTGCCAGCAGCCATCTAGCTTTCCAAGAGACCCAGTACTTC. This sequence encodes CASSHLAFQETQYF.

The rearrangement uses TRBV27 and TRBJ2-1, with TRBD2 matching 10 bases. From germline, CDR1 is MNHEY and CDR2 SMNVEV (reference sequence). V was clipped by 5 bases and J by 8 bases; unmatched bases: 6. This CDR3 spans 14 amino acids. The CDR3 DNA sequence: TGTGCCAGCAGTCTGGCCGGGACTAGCGATGAGCAGTTCTTC. Translating gives CASSLAGTSDEQFF.